The T cell receptor (beta chain) under discussion was sequenced for a study of cytomegalovirus exposure and HLA in healthy donors. The PCR ran on 60 Vbeta and 13 Jbeta primers. Only in-frame clones appear in the TCRdb table, and some are missing; sequencing was by immunoSEQ multiplex PCR. The table records 110,000 to 150,000 clones, roughly four fifths of them present only once. Whole-study results and caveats: In an earlier analysis, in 587 donors, most V segments appeared productive either ~90% or ~30% of the time.

A remark on this clone: Its target is not known.

This clonotype was sampled from a man aged 18 to 29 in good health and CMV-seropositive. Source material: PBMCs.

The CDR3 sequence: CASRPTGGNTEAFF. DNA for the CDR3: TGTGCCAGCAGGCCGACAGGGGGCAACACTGAAGCTTTCTTT. The chain is built from TRBV6-5 and TRBJ1-1; TRBD1 agrees at 10 bases. The V gene's germline CDR1 is MNHEY and CDR2 SVGAGI. This CDR3 is 14 amino acids long. J was trimmed by 2 bases and V by 6 bases; bases with no gene match: 3.